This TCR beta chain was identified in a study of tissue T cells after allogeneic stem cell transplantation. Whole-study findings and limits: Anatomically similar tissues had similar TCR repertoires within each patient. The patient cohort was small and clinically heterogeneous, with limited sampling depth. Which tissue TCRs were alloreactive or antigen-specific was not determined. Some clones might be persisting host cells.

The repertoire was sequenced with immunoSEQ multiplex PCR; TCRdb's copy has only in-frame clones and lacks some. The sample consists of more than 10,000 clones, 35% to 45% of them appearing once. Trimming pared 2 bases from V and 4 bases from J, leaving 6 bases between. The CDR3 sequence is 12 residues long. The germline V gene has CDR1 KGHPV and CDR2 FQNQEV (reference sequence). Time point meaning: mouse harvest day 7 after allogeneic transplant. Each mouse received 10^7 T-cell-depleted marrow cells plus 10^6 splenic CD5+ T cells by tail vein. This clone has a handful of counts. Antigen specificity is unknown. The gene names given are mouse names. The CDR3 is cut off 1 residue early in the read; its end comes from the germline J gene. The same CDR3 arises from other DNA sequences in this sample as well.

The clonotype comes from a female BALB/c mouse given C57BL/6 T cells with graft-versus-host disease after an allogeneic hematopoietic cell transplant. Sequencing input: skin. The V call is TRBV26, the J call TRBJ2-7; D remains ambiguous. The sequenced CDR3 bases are TGTGCCAGCAGTCTGAGGCAGTATGAACAGTAC. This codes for CASSLRQYEQY. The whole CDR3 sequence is CASSLRQYEQYF. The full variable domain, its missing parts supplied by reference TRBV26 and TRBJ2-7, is NSKVIQTPRYLVKGQGQKAKMRCIPEKGHPVVFWYQQNKNNEFKFLINFQNQEVLQQIDMTEKRFSAECPSNSPCSLEIQSSEAGDSALYLCASSLRQYEQYFGPGTRLTVL.